The present entry profiles one TCR beta chain with its context. Its antigen is not known. This sample is drawn from a study of shared clonotypes between healthy human individuals. The study's findings and limits: Memory subsets generally showed lower estimated richness than naive subsets. Between a handful of donors, naive CD4 clonotypes were shared at a level of approximately 5%.

The method was immunoSEQ multiplex PCR; TCRdb's version includes in-frame clones alone and lacks a portion of them. This sample has millions of clones, with 85% to 95% found just once. The sequenced sample consisted of naive CD4+ T cells sorted from blood. Stated subset: CD45RA+ positively selected. The receptor comes from a man between 18 and 29 years old in good health.

The DNA for the CDR3 is TGTGGCACCTCCCCTAGCACACAAGAGACCCAGTACTTC. This translates into CGTSPSTQETQYF. The chain is built from TRBV7-2 and TRBJ2-5; D might be TRBD2 (5 bases). The CDR3 extends over 13 amino acids. Looked up from germline, CDR1 is SGHTA and CDR2 is FQGNSA.